Reported below is one T cell receptor (beta chain). Its antigen remains unknown. Clones were read by immunoSEQ multiplex PCR, and TCRdb kept only the in-frame ones, dropping some. The top ten clones hold around 0.8% of a sample with about 64,000 clones, around 88% of them seen once. The V gene's germline CDR1 is MNHNS and CDR2 SASEGT. Trimming at V came to 7 bases and at J to 6 bases, leaving 8 bases not matched to a gene. The CDR3 spans 14 residues. These data are taken from a study of OX40 agonist ivuxolimab in advanced cancers. Background on the study: Every 2 weeks, ivuxolimab was infused into the patients intravenously at between 0.01 and 10 mg/kg. General study points: Researchers report that CD8+ T cells had, on average, more expanded clones than CD4+. Researchers did not establish what antigens the expanded peripheral T cells target.

Baseline, cycle 4 day 1, and cycle 7 day 1 were the blood sampling points. The V call is TRBV6-1, the J call TRBJ2-1; 8 nucleotides match TRBD1. The material was CD4+ or CD8+ T cells sorted from blood, obtained in a trial of the OX40 agonist ivuxolimab. This sequence originates from an adult with an advanced solid tumor such as melanoma, head and neck, liver or kidney cancer. This CDR3 is CASIRTGPLNEQFF. CDR3 DNA: TGTGCCAGCATCCGGACAGGGCCGCTCAATGAGCAGTTCTTC.